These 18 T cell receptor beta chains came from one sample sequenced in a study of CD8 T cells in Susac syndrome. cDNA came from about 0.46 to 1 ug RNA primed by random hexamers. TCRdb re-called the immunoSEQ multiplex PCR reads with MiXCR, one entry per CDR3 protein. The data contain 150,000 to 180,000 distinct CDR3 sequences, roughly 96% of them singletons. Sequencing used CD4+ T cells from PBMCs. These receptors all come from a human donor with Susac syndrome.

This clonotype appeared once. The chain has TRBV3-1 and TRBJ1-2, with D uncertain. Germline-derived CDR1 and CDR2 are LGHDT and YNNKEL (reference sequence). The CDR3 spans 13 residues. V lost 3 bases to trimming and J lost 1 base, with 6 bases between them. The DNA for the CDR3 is TGTGCCAGCAGCCATGGGGATAACTATGGCTACACCTTC. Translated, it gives CASSHGDNYGYTF.

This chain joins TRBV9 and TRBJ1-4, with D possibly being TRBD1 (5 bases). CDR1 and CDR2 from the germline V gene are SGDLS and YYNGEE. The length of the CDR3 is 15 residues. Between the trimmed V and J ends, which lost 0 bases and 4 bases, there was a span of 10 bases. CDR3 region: CASSVDTGFNEKLFF. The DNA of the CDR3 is TGTGCCAGCAGCGTAGACACAGGCTTTAATGAAAAACTGTTTTTT.

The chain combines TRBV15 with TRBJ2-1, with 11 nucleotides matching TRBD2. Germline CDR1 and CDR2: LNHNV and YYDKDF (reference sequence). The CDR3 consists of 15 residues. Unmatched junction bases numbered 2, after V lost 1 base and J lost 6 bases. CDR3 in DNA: TGTGCCACCAGCAGAGGTAGCGGGGGGGCCAATGAGCAGTTCTTC. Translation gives CATSRGSGGANEQFF.

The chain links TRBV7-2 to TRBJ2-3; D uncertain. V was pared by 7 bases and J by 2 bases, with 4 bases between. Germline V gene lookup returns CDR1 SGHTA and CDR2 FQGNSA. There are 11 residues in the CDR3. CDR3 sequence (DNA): TGTGCCAGCACTTTCACAGATACGCAGTATTTT. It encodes CASTFTDTQYF. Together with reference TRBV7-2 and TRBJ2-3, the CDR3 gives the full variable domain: GAGVSQSPSNKVTEKGKDVELRCDPISGHTALYWYRQSLGQGLEFLIYFQGNSAPDKSGLPSDRFSAERTGGSVSTLTIQRTQQEDSAVYLCASTFTDTQYFGPGTRLTVL.

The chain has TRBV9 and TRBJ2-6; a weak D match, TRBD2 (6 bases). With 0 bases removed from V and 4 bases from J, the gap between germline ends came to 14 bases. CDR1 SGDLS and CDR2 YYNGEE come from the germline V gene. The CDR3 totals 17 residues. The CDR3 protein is CASSVDPQGLGANVLTF. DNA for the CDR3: TGTGCCAGCAGCGTAGACCCCCAGGGACTCGGGGCCAACGTCCTGACTTTC.

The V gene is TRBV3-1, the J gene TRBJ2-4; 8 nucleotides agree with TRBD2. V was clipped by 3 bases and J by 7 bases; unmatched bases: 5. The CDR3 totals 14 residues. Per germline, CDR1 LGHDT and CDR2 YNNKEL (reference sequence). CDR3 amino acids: CASSHGGAWNIQYF. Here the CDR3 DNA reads TGTGCCAGCAGCCACGGGGGGGCATGGAACATTCAGTACTTC. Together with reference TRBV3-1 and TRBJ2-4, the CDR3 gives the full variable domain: DTAVSQTPKYLVTQMGNDKSIKCEQNLGHDTMYWYKQDSKKFLKIMFSYNNKELIINETVPNRFSPKSPDKAHLNLHINSLELGDSAVYFCASSHGGAWNIQYFGAGTRLSVL.

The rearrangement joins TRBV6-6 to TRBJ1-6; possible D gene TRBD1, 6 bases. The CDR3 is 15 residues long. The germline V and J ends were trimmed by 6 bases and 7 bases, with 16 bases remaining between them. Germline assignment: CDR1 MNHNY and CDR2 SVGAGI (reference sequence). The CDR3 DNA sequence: TGTGCCAGCAGACCTCCGGACAGAGAGAATTCACCCCTCCACTTT. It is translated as CASRPPDRENSPLHF.

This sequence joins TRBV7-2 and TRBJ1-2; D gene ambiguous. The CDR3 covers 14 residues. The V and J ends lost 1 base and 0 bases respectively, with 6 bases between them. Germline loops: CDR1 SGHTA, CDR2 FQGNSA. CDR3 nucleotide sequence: TGTGCCAGCAGCTTAGAAGGCACTAACTATGGCTACACCTTC. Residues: CASSLEGTNYGYTF.

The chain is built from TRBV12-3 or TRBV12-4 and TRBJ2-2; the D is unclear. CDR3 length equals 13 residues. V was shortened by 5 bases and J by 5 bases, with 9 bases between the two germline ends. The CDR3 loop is CASSHDVTGELFF. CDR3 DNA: TGTGCCAGCAGTCACGACGTGACCGGGGAGCTGTTTTTT.

CDR3 amino acids: CSSRTGNTEAFF. In DNA, the CDR3 is TGCAGCTCGAGGACAGGGAACACTGAAGCTTTCTTT. This chain links TRBV29-1 with TRBJ1-1, with TRBD1 identical over 7 bases. Germline CDR1 and CDR2: SQVTM and ANQGSEA. J was trimmed by 1 base and V by 8 bases; bases with no gene match: 4. There are 12 residues in the CDR3. Drawing the rest from reference TRBV29-1 and TRBJ1-1, the complete variable domain is SAVISQKPSRDICQRGTSLTIQCQVDSQVTMMFWYRQQPGQSLTLIATANQGSEATYESGFVIDKFPISRPNLTFSTLTVSNMSPEDSSIYLCSSRTGNTEAFFGQGTRLTVV.

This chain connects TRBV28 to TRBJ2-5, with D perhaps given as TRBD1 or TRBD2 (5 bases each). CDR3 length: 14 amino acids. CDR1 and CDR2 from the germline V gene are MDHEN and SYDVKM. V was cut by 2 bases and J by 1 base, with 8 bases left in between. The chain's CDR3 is CASSLRGAQETQYF. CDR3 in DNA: TGTGCCAGCAGTTTAAGGGGAGCCCAAGAGACCCAGTACTTC.

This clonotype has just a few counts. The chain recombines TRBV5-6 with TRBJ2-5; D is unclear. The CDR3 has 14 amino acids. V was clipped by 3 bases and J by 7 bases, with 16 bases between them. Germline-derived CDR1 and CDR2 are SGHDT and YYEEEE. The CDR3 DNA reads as TGTGCCAGCAGCTGGACCAGTGTACCGACGACCCAGTACTTC. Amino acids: CASSWTSVPTTQYF.

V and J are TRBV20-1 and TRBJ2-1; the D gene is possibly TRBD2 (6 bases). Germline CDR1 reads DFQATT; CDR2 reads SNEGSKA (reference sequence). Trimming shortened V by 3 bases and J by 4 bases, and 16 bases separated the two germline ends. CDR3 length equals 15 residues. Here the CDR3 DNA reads TGCAGTGCTAGTGGGCGGGAAGCTTGGTACAATGAGCAGTTCTTC. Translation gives CSASGREAWYNEQFF.

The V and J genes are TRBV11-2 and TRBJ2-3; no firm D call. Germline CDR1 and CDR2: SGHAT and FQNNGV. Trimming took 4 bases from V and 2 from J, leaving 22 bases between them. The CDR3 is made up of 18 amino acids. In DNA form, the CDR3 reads TGTGCCAGCAGCTATGGTGTGGCCTTTCAAATTAACACAGATACGCAGTATTTT. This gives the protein CASSYGVAFQINTDTQYF.

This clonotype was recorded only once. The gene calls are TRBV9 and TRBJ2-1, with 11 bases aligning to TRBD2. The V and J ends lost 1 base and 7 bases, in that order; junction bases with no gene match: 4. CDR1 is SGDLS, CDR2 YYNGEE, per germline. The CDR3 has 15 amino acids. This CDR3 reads CASSVLAGGGNEQFF. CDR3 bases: TGTGCCAGCAGCGTACTAGCGGGGGGCGGAAATGAGCAGTTCTTC.

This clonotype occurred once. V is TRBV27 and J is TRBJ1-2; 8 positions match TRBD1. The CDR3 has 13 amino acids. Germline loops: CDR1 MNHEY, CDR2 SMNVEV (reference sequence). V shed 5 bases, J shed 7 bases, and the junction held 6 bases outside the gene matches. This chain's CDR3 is CASSRQGQGGYTF. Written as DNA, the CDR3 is TGTGCCAGCAGTAGACAGGGGCAGGGTGGCTACACCTTC.

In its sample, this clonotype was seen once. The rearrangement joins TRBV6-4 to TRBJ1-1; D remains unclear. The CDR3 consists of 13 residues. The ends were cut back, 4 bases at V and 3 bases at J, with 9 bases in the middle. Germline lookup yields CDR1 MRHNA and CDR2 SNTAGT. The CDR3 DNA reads TGTGCCAGCAGTGCGCCGTTGGACACTGAAGCTTTCTTT. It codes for CASSAPLDTEAFF.

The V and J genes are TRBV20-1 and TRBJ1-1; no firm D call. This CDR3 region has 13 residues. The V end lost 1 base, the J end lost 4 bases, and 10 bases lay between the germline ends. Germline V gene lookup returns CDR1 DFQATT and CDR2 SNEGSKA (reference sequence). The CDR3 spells CSARVVVSTEAFF. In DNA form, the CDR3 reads TGCAGTGCTAGAGTCGTGGTGAGCACTGAAGCTTTCTTT.